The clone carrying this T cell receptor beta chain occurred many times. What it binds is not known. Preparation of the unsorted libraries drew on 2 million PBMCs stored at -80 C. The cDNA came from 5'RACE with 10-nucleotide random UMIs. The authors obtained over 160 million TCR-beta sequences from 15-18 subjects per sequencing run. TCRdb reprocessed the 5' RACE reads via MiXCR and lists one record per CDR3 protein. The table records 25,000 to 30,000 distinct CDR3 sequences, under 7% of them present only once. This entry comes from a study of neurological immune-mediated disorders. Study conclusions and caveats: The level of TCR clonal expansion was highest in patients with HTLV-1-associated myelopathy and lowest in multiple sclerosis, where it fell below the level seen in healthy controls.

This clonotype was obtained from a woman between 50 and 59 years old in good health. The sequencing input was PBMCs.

CDR3 nucleotide sequence: TGCGCCAGCAGCCCCAGGACTAAAAGCTCCTACGAGCAGTACTTC. Translation: CASSPRTKSSYEQYF. The rearrangement uses TRBV5-1 and TRBJ2-7; D might be TRBD2 (6 bases). Germline lookup yields CDR1 SGHRS and CDR2 YFSETQ. This CDR3 has 15 amino acids. Trimming stripped 4 bases from V and 0 bases from J, with 14 bases between.